This T cell receptor (beta chain) is from a study of sequential checkpoint blockade in melanoma. Overall study context: Patients were randomized 1:1 to nivolumab-then-ipilimumab or ipilimumab-then-nivolumab first-line. Maintenance nivolumab came after either treatment sequence.

As for treatment: randomized to nivolumab then ipilimumab (arm A) or the reverse (arm B). Patients had received no earlier DNA-damaging chemotherapy. Live CD3+CD8+ CD19− CD56− cells were sorted from PBMCs. This table comes from immunoSEQ multiplex PCR, and its TCRdb copy is limited to in-frame clones, with some not included. Among tens of thousands of clones listed, 75% to 90% were seen once. The sequences come from CD8+ T cells sorted from blood (inferred from file names), collected from a patient given nivolumab and ipilimumab in sequence. The TCR comes from a human donor with melanoma.

CDR3 coding DNA: TGCGCCAGCAGCTTGGGGACTAGCGCGAGTGAGCAGTACTTC. Translated: CASSLGTSASEQYF. This chain links TRBV5-1 with TRBJ2-7; 9 nucleotides agree with TRBD2. The germline V gene has CDR1 SGHRS and CDR2 YFSETQ. V was clipped by 0 bases and J by 7 bases; unmatched bases: 5. The CDR3 is made up of 14 amino acids.